Listed here are 5 T cell receptor beta chains from one sample, sequenced in a study of T cell responses to AZD1222 COVID-19 vaccine. TCRdb's copy holds only in-frame clones and misses some; the assay was immunoSEQ multiplex PCR. The sample comprises 55,000 to 75,000 clones, roughly 90% of which are singletons, and 4.9% rests with the top ten. This specimen was peripheral blood, taken on day 0 of AZD1222 vaccination. Receptors were obtained from an adult in good health.

The chain links TRBV11-2 to TRBJ1-5, with 7 bases lining up with TRBD1. The CDR3 is 16 residues long. The V and J ends lost 1 base and 8 bases, in that order; junction bases with no gene match: 11. Per the germline V gene, CDR1 is SGHAT and CDR2 is FQNNGV. The CDR3 protein is CASSLGPTGVMEPQHF. Here the CDR3 DNA reads TGTGCCAGCAGCTTAGGTCCTACAGGGGTCATGGAGCCCCAGCATTTT.

This chain connects TRBV19 to TRBJ2-1, with D perhaps TRBD1 or TRBD2 (5 bases each). Trimming stripped 3 bases from V and 2 bases from J, with 14 bases between. This CDR3 is built from 16 residues. CDR1 and CDR2 from the germline V gene are LNHDA and SQIVND (reference sequence). The CDR3 region has the DNA TGTGCCAGTAGTATCCCCCGGCAGGGAGCCTACAATGAGCAGTTCTTC. As protein: CASSIPRQGAYNEQFF.

The rearrangement links TRBV2 to TRBJ1-1; 7 bases align to TRBD1. The V segment lost 2 bases and the J segment 2 bases; nucleotides outside the gene matches: 2. Germline V gives CDR1 SNHLY, CDR2 FYNNEI. CDR3 size: 14 residues. CDR3 coding DNA: TGTGCCAGCAGTGAAAGACAGGGCAACACTGAAGCTTTCTTT. Translated, it gives CASSERQGNTEAFF. Supplemented by reference TRBV2 and TRBJ1-1, the full variable domain reads EPEVTQTPSHQVTQMGQEVILRCVPISNHLYFYWYRQILGQKVEFLVSFYNNEISEKSEIFDDQFSVERPDGSNFTLKIRSTKLEDSAMYFCASSERQGNTEAFFGQGTRLTVV.

The rearrangement joins TRBV9 to TRBJ1-4; possible D gene TRBD1, 6 bases. Germline V lookup: CDR1 SGDLS, CDR2 YYNGEE. Trimming removed 3 bases at V and 8 bases at J, with 17 bases between. This CDR3 is built from 15 residues. CDR3 amino acids: CASSGGRTGNEKLFF. The CDR3 DNA is TGTGCCAGCAGCGGGGGGCGAACAGGGAACGAAAAACTGTTTTTT.

The rearrangement uses TRBV7-9 and TRBJ2-3, with D maybe TRBD2 (5 bases). Germline CDR1 is SEHNR and CDR2 is FQNEAQ (reference sequence). Trimming cost V 6 bases and J 0 bases, with 13 bases left between them. This CDR3 contains 15 residues. CDR3 DNA sequence: TGTGCCAGCAGTGGGAGCGGAACTAGCACAGATACGCAGTATTTT. It encodes CASSGSGTSTDTQYF.